This passage covers 30 T cell receptor beta chains from one sample sequenced in a study of PD-1 blockade in classical Hodgkin lymphoma. Repertoires were generated with immunoSEQ multiplex PCR, while TCRdb's copy carries only in-frame clones and drops some. Here the sample spans 65,000 to 95,000 clones, around 90% being singletons. Patients all relapsed after autologous stem cell transplantation, and there was variation in brentuximab vedotin exposure. The sample consisted of peripheral blood mononuclear cells (PBMCs), taken at baseline. The receptors stem from a human donor with classical Hodgkin lymphoma.

The V call is TRBV5-1, the J call TRBJ1-2; D gene ambiguous. The germline V gene has CDR1 SGHRS and CDR2 YFSETQ. The CDR3 has 13 residues. V was pared by 4 bases and J by 3 bases, with 10 bases between. CDR3 in amino acids: CASSLDGYYGYTF. CDR3 nucleotides: TGCGCCAGCAGCCTGGACGGCTACTATGGCTACACCTTC.

V and J are TRBV13 and TRBJ2-5; possible D gene TRBD1, 6 bases. This CDR3 has 13 amino acids. Germline V CDR1 and CDR2: PRHDT, FYEKMQ (reference sequence). Trimming removed 7 bases at V and 4 bases at J, with 13 bases between. The CDR3 nucleotides are TGTGCCAGCACCCAAGGGGGAACAGAGACCCAGTACTTC. Amino acid sequence: CASTQGGTETQYF.

This clone was counted a single time. The chain joins TRBV29-1 to TRBJ2-5; 7 bases match TRBD1. CDR1 SQVTM and CDR2 ANQGSEA come from the germline V gene. Germline trimming cut 7 bases from V and 5 bases from J; bases unmatched to any gene: 10. The CDR3 is made up of 13 amino acids. The CDR3: CSGTGVPGETQYF. CDR3 in DNA: TGCAGCGGTACAGGGGTCCCCGGGGAGACCCAGTACTTC.

The chain is built from TRBV2 and TRBJ2-5; D possibly corresponds to TRBD2 (5 bases). Germline V gene sequence: CDR1 SNHLY, CDR2 FYNNEI. V lost 0 bases and J lost 2, with 10 bases in between. There are 15 residues in the CDR3. The CDR3 DNA sequence: TGTGCCAGCAGTGAAGCGAACACTAGGCAAGAGACCCAGTACTTC. It yields the protein CASSEANTRQETQYF.

V is TRBV4-1 and J is TRBJ2-1; a weak D match, TRBD2 (5 bases). Germline V CDR1 and CDR2: MGHRA, YSYEKL. This CDR3 contains 16 residues. Trimming pared 0 bases from V and 6 bases from J, leaving 15 bases between. CDR3 residues: CASSQEGLARVNEQFF. As DNA, the CDR3 is TGCGCCAGCAGCCAAGAAGGCCTAGCAAGGGTCAATGAGCAGTTCTTC.

The J gene is TRBJ1-5, the V gene TRBV7-2; 7 bases match TRBD1. CDR1 is SGHTA, CDR2 FQGNSA, per germline. V lost 5 bases to trimming and J lost 1 base; unmatched junction nucleotides: 8. The CDR3 is made up of 16 amino acids. The CDR3 nucleotides read TGTGCCAGCAGCCCGGCCTTACAGGGGAGCAATCAGCCCCAGCATTTT. This encodes CASSPALQGSNQPQHF.

J is TRBJ2-2 and V is TRBV29-1; D perhaps matches TRBD2 (6 bases). In germline, CDR1 is SQVTM, CDR2 ANQGSEA. The CDR3 is 13 residues long. V lost 7 bases and J lost 6, with 15 bases in between. This CDR3 reads CSGMEGSPGELFF. DNA of the CDR3: TGCAGCGGGATGGAGGGCAGTCCCGGGGAGCTGTTTTTT.

This chain uses TRBV7-7 with TRBJ2-5, with 7 bases that match TRBD1. The CDR3 has 12 residues. CDR1 and CDR2 from the germline V gene are SSHAT and FNYEAQ (reference sequence). CDR3 loop: CATGSGGETQYF. The CDR3 nucleotides are TGTGCTACCGGGTCAGGGGGAGAGACCCAGTACTTC.

Concerning this clone itself: An end of the junction does not agree with germline; a read error may underlie this. The gene calls are TRBV7-7 and TRBJ2-1; 12 bases agree with TRBD2. This CDR3 is 15 amino acids long. In germline, CDR1 is SSHAT, CDR2 FNYEAQ (reference sequence). The CDR3 nucleotides are TGTGCTAGCAGTTTCCTAGCGGGAGGGGCTGGTGAGCAGTTCTTC. Translating gives CASSFLAGGAGEQFF. The complete variable domain, with remaining parts taken from reference TRBV7-7 and TRBJ2-1, reads GAGVSQSPRYKVTKRGQDVTLRCDPISSHATLYWYQQALGQGPEFLTYFNYEAQPDKSGLPSDRFSAERPEGSISTLTIQRTEQRDSAMYRCASSFLAGGAGEQFFGPGTRLTVL.

This clone was observed a single time. The chain couples TRBV30 to TRBJ2-7; D unclear. Germline V gives CDR1 GTSNPN, CDR2 SVGIG (reference sequence). The CDR3 runs 11 residues. Trimming pared 3 bases from V and 5 bases from J, leaving 8 bases between. The CDR3 region is CAWRLVHEQYF. DNA of the CDR3: TGTGCCTGGAGATTGGTCCACGAGCAGTACTTC.

The chain uses TRBV19 and TRBJ1-4; D might be TRBD1 (6 bases). Germline CDR1 reads LNHDA; CDR2 reads SQIVND (reference sequence). The CDR3 has 9 amino acids. Trimming took off 11 bases at V and 13 bases at J, with 11 bases between the two ends. The CDR3 sequence: CARGTPLFF. CDR3 coding DNA: TGTGCCCGGGGGACACCACTGTTTTTT.

This clone showed up just once. This sequence joins TRBV7-9 and TRBJ2-5, with D perhaps matching TRBD2 (5 bases). V gave up 1 base and J gave up 0 bases, with 15 bases separating them. Germline V gives CDR1 SEHNR, CDR2 FQNEAQ (reference sequence). This CDR3 has 17 amino acids. CDR3 region: CASSLVVTLVYQETQYF. For the CDR3, the DNA is TGTGCCAGCAGCTTAGTAGTGACACTAGTTTACCAAGAGACCCAGTACTTC.

This chain links TRBV5-5 with TRBJ2-7, with 7 bases matching TRBD1. CDR1 is SGHKS, CDR2 YYEKEE, per germline (reference sequence). This CDR3 region has 15 residues. Trimming removed 4 bases from V and 3 bases from J; junction bases left unmatched: 10. This CDR3 is CASSPSPRDSYEQYF. The CDR3 nucleotides read TGTGCCAGCAGCCCCTCTCCTAGGGACAGCTACGAGCAGTACTTC.

The genes are TRBV14 and TRBJ1-2, with D possibly TRBD1 on 5 matching bases. This CDR3 contains 14 residues. Germline V gene lookup returns CDR1 SGHDN and CDR2 FVKESK. V dropped 1 base and J dropped 13 bases, with 19 bases sitting between them. CDR3 amino acids: CASSQGDLSHHGTF. As DNA, the CDR3 is TGTGCCAGCAGCCAAGGGGACCTTAGTCATCACGGCACCTTC.

The V and J genes are TRBV15 and TRBJ2-7, with D unresolved. Between the trimmed V and J ends, which lost 6 bases and 6 bases, there was a span of 12 bases. Per germline, CDR1 LNHNV and CDR2 YYDKDF (reference sequence). This CDR3 region has 12 residues. The CDR3 DNA reads as TGTGCCACCAGTAATGGTGGGCGCGAGCAGTACTTC. As protein: CATSNGGREQYF.

The rearrangement joins TRBV9 to TRBJ2-2; D is perhaps TRBD1 or TRBD2 (5 bases each). Germline V CDR1 and CDR2: SGDLS, YYNGEE. There are 19 residues in the CDR3. Trimming removed 3 bases from V and 5 bases from J, with 26 bases in between. DNA for the CDR3: TGTGCCAGCAGCGCCCCGAGGCGTTCGGGGCCCTTTGGGACCGGGGAGCTGTTTTTT. Translated, it gives CASSAPRRSGPFGTGELFF.

The genes are TRBV7-7 and TRBJ2-7; 8 bases map to TRBD1. Germline lookup yields CDR1 SSHAT and CDR2 FNYEAQ (reference sequence). The CDR3 is 13 residues long. V lost 1 base and J lost 6; bases outside the gene matches: 2. CDR3 DNA sequence: TGTGCCAGCAGCTTAGGTACAGGGGGCGAGCAGTACTTC. Residues: CASSLGTGGEQYF.

The chain combines TRBV18 with TRBJ1-1; 10 nucleotides line up with TRBD1. Trimming at V came to 3 bases and at J to 2 bases, leaving 0 bases not matched to a gene. This CDR3 region has 14 residues. Per germline, CDR1 KGHSH and CDR2 LQKENI. CDR3: CASSPTGGNTEAFF. DNA of the CDR3: TGTGCCAGCTCACCGACAGGGGGCAACACTGAAGCTTTCTTT.

This clone was found once. The rearrangement uses TRBV7-6 and TRBJ2-2; D uncertain. Between the trimmed V and J ends, which lost 3 bases and 10 bases, there was a span of 15 bases. The CDR3 consists of 14 residues. The V gene's germline CDR1 is SGHVS and CDR2 FNYEAQ. CDR3 region: CASSFGPGVEELFF. Here the CDR3 DNA reads TGTGCCAGCAGCTTCGGACCGGGTGTCGAGGAGCTGTTTTTT.

This chain uses TRBV2 with TRBJ1-5; D is possibly TRBD1 (6 bases). The CDR3 consists of 13 residues. Germline values: CDR1 SNHLY, CDR2 FYNNEI. Trimming stripped 10 bases from V and 3 bases from J, with 13 bases between. The CDR3 sequence: CAIGQPNNQPQHF. CDR3 nucleotide sequence: TGTGCCATCGGACAGCCAAACAATCAGCCCCAGCATTTT.

This rearrangement joins TRBV2 to TRBJ2-3, with D possibly TRBD2 on 6 matching bases. The ends were cut back, 3 bases at V and 10 bases at J, with 14 bases in the middle. Germline CDR1 reads SNHLY; CDR2 reads FYNNEI. This CDR3 is 13 amino acids long. The CDR3 DNA is TGTGCCAGCAGTGAGACCGGGGGTCATCCGCAGTATTTT. Its translation is CASSETGGHPQYF.

The chain employs TRBV4-2 and TRBJ2-7, with 8 positions matching TRBD2. The V and J ends lost 4 bases and 4 bases, in that order; junction bases with no gene match: 12. This CDR3 contains 16 residues. Germline V CDR1 and CDR2: LGHNA, YNFKEQ. This CDR3 reads CASSRLGGGGTYEQYF. CDR3 sequence (DNA): TGTGCCAGCAGCCGACTCGGGGGGGGCGGTACGTACGAGCAGTACTTC.

The chain uses TRBV30 and TRBJ2-3; D may correspond to TRBD1 or TRBD2 (5 bases each). There are 11 residues in the CDR3. The germline V and J ends were trimmed by 1 base and 6 bases, with 5 bases remaining between them. In germline, CDR1 is GTSNPN, CDR2 SVGIG (reference sequence). The CDR3 DNA sequence: TGTGCCTGGAGTGGGGGGGATACGCAGTATTTT. Amino acid sequence: CAWSGGDTQYF.

The chain links TRBV9 to TRBJ2-1; TRBD1 matches 7 bases. From germline, CDR1 is SGDLS and CDR2 YYNGEE. The J segment lost 4 bases and the V segment lost 3 bases, leaving 4 bases of the junction unmatched. The CDR3 length is 14 residues. Written as DNA, the CDR3 is TGTGCCAGCAGCGCCTCGACAGGGTACAATGAGCAGTTCTTC. Its protein product is CASSASTGYNEQFF.

V and J are TRBV6-5 and TRBJ1-3, with 9 bases that match TRBD1. The CDR3 is 16 amino acids. Germline lookup yields CDR1 MNHEY and CDR2 SVGAGI. J was trimmed by 4 bases and V by 4 bases; bases with no gene match: 8. The CDR3 DNA sequence: TGTGCCAGCAGTTCTACAGGGGGCGCTTCAGGAAACACCATATATTTT. The encoded protein is CASSSTGGASGNTIYF.

The chain employs TRBV5-4 and TRBJ2-7; D is possibly TRBD2 (5 bases). CDR3 length: 13 residues. V dropped 1 base and J dropped 5 bases, with 10 bases sitting between them. Germline V lookup: CDR1 SGHNT, CDR2 YYREEE (reference sequence). CDR3: CASSLMDGNEQYF. CDR3 nucleotide sequence: TGTGCCAGCAGCTTGATGGACGGGAACGAGCAGTACTTC.

V is TRBV21-1 and J is TRBJ1-2; the D call in the table, TRBD1, was not verified against the DNA. TRBV21-1 is classified as a pseudogene. The CDR3 is 12 residues long. The CDR3 region has the DNA TGTGCCAGCATTGTCAGGGGCTATGGCTACACCTTC. Translated, it gives CASIVRGYGYTF.

This chain connects TRBV28 to TRBJ2-7; 7 bases line up with TRBD2. Losses at the gene ends were 6 bases for V and 2 bases for J; bases not matched to a gene: 7. The CDR3 is 14 amino acids. In germline, CDR1 is MDHEN, CDR2 SYDVKM. The CDR3 bases are TGTGCCAGCAGCCGGGTAGGGAGGGCCTACGAGCAGTACTTC. Residues: CASSRVGRAYEQYF.

The chain employs TRBV6-6 and TRBJ2-7; D might be TRBD2 (5 bases). This CDR3 comprises 13 residues. Between the trimmed V and J ends, which lost 2 bases and 4 bases, there was a span of 9 bases. From germline, CDR1 is MNHNY and CDR2 SVGAGI (reference sequence). CDR3: CASSYRTGYEQYF. The CDR3 region has the DNA TGTGCCAGCAGTTACCGGACGGGGTACGAGCAGTACTTC.

The V call is TRBV7-6, the J call TRBJ2-1; 7 bases map to TRBD1. The length of the CDR3 is 17 residues. CDR1 is SGHVS, CDR2 FNYEAQ, per germline. V lost 1 base, J lost 0 bases, and 6 bases stayed unmatched. CDR3 residues: CASSLGPRGSSYNEQFF. The CDR3 DNA is TGTGCCAGCAGCTTAGGCCCCAGGGGGAGCTCCTACAATGAGCAGTTCTTC.